A single T cell receptor (beta chain) is shown here with its context. This sample stems from a study of CD8 T cells in Susac syndrome. The study sequenced TCR beta in blood CD8+ and CD4+ T cells. The multiple sclerosis controls, all treatment-naive patients, had relapsing-remitting disease that was stable or active. TEMRA cells were enriched by FACS, while CD8+ and CD4+ T cells were obtained through a negative isolation that was performed magnetically. Random hexamers primed reverse transcription of about 0.5 to 1 ug RNA. The TCR beta CDR3 was amplified by immunoSEQ multiplex PCR across 54 Vbeta, 13 Jbeta. Via MiXCR, TCRdb re-called the immunoSEQ multiplex PCR reads, giving one row per CDR3 protein. The data hold a few hundred thousand distinct CDR3 sequences, with 95% observed a single time. Germline values: CDR1 SEHNR, CDR2 FQNEAQ (reference sequence). Losses at the gene ends were 4 bases for V and 6 bases for J; bases not matched to a gene: 7. The CDR3 is made up of 15 amino acids.

Sequenced sample: CD4+ T cells from PBMCs. V is TRBV7-9 and J is TRBJ2-2; 8 nucleotides agree with TRBD1. This receptor was identified in a human donor with multiple sclerosis. Written as DNA, the CDR3 is TGTGCCAGCAGCTGGCGACAGGGGCGCGCCGGGGAGCTGTTTTTT. Translated, it gives CASSWRQGRAGELFF.